The clone carrying this TCR beta chain appeared many times. Its specificity is not known. The sample belongs to a study of T-cell reconstitution after alpha-beta-depleted transplantation in children. Preparation of the TCRbeta library used unique molecular identifiers. Each CDR3 protein is one row after TCRdb ran MiXCR on the PCR reads. The repertoire includes fewer than 550,000 distinct CDR3 sequences, approximately 10% of them detected once, and 12% to 15% sits in the top ten. Notes on the study in general: A year post-transplant, T-cell counts and diversity derived mostly from newly produced T cells.

Germline CDR1 is ENHRY and CDR2 is SYGVKD. The V end lost 11 bases, the J end lost 5 bases, and 14 bases lay between the germline ends. The CDR3 has 12 residues. Here the sequenced sample was PBMCs, mostly from graft donor cells, taken 180 days after TCRalphabeta/CD19-depleted stem cell transplant. The TCR was taken from a female patient between 2 and 15 years old who had a stem cell transplant for aplastic anemia, so the T cells may come from the graft donor. The gene calls are TRBV10-3 and TRBJ2-3; no reliable D call. As DNA, the CDR3 is TGTGCCGTCGGCAGCACGGGAGATACGCAGTATTTT. It encodes CAVGSTGDTQYF.